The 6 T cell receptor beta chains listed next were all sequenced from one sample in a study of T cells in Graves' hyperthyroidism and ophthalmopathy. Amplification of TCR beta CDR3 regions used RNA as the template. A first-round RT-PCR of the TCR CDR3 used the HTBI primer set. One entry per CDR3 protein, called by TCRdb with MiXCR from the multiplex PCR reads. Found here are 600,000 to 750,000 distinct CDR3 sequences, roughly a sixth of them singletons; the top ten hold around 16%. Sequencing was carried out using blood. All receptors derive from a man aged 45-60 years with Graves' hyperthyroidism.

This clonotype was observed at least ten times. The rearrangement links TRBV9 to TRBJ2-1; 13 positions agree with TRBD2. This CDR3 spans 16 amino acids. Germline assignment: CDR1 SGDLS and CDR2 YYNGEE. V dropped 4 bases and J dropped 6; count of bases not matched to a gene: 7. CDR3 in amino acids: CASSPLTSGRVNEQFF. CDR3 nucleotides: TGTGCCAGCAGCCCCCTCACTAGCGGGAGGGTCAATGAGCAGTTCTTC.

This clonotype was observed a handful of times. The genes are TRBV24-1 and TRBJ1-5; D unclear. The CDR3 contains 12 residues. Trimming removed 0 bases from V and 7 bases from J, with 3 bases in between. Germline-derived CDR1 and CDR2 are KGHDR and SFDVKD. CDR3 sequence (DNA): TGTGCCACCAGTGATTTGGGGCAGCCCCAGCATTTT. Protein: CATSDLGQPQHF.

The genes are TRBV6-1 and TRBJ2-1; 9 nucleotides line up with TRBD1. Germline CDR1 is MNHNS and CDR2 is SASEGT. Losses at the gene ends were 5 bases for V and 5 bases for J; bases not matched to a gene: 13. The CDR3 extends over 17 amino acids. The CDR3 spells CASSQLPSGQGNNEQFF. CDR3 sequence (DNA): TGTGCCAGCAGTCAACTTCCCTCGGGACAGGGTAACAATGAGCAGTTCTTC.

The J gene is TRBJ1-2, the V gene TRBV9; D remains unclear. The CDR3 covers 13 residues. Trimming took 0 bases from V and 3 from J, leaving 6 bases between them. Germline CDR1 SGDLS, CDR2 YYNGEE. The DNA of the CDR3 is TGTGCCAGCAGCGTAGAAACCGACTATGGCTACACCTTC. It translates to CASSVETDYGYTF.

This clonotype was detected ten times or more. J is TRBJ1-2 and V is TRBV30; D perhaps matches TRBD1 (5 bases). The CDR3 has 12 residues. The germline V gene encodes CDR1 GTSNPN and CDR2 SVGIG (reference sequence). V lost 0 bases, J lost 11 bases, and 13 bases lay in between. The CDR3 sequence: CAWSVRQGSYTF. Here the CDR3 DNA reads TGTGCCTGGAGTGTACGGCAGGGTTCTTACACCTTC.

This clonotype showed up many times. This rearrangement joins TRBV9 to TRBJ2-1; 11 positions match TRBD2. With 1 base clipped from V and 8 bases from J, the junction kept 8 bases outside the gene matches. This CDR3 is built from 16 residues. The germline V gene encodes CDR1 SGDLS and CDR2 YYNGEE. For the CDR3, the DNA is TGTGCCAGCAGCGTATTCATCGGGACTAGCGGCGATGAGCAGTTCTTC. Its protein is CASSVFIGTSGDEQFF.